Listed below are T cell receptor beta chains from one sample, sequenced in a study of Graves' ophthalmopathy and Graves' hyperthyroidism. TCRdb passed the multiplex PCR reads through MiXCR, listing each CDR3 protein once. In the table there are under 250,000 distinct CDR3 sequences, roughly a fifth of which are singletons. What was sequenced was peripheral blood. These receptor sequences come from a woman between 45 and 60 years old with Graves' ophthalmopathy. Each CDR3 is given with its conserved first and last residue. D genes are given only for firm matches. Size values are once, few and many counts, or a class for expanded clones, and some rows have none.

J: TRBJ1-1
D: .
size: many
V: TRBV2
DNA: TGTGCCAGCAGTGTGGTAGGCTCCGAAGCTTTCTTT
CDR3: CASSVVGSEAFF

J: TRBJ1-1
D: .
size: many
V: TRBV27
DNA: TGTGCCAGCAGACCCCATGGACGGGACACTGAAGCTTTCTTT
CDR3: CASRPHGRDTEAFF

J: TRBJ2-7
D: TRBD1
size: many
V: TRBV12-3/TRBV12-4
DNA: TGTGCCAGCAGTAACGGCCGGGACAGAAGCTACGAGCAGTACTTC
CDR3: CASSNGRDRSYEQYF

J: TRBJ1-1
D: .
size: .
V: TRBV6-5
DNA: TGTGCCAGCAGTTACCGGACGGACACTGAAGCTTTCTTT
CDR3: CASSYRTDTEAFF

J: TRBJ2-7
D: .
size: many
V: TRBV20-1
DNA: TGCAGTGCTCGGGACTGGGAGAAGGGCTACGAGCAGTACTTC
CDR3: CSARDWEKGYEQYF

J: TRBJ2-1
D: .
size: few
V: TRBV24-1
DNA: TGTGCCACCAGTGACCCTGGTGGCGGTGAGCAGTTCTTC
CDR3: CATSDPGGGEQFF

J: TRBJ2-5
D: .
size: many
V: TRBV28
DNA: TGTGCCGGCAGTCCTCGGGAGACCCAGTACTTC
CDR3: CAGSPRETQYF

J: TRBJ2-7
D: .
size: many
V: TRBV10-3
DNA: TGTGCCATCAGTGATACAGGGAGCTCTACTTTTATCACCTACGAGCAGTACTTC
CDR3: CAISDTGSSTFITYEQYF

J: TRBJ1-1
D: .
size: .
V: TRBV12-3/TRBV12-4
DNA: TGTGCCAGCAGTTACGGGGGAGTTGAAGCTTTCTTT
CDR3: CASSYGGVEAFF

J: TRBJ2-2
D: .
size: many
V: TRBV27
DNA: TGTGCCAGCAGGGGGGCTCGACAGACCGGGGAGCTGTTTTTT
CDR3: CASRGARQTGELFF

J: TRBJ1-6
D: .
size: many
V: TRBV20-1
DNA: TGCAGTGCTAGAGGGGCTTGGGGTTCCACTGGTGGGAATTCACCCCTCCACTTT
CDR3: CSARGAWGSTGGNSPLHF

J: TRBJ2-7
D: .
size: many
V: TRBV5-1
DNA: TGCGCCAGCAGTTGGGGGAGGATTCCCTACGAGCAGTACTTC
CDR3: CASSWGRIPYEQYF

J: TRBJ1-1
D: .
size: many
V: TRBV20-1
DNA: TGCAGTGTCTTGGGCGTAAACACTGAAGCTTTCTTT
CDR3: CSVLGVNTEAFF

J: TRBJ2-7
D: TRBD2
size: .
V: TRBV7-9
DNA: TGTGCCAGCAGCCCCTGGACTAGCAGCTACGAGCAGTACTTC
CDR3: CASSPWTSSYEQYF

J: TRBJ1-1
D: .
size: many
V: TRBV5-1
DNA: TGCGCCAGCAGCTTTACCGGGACGGCGAGCACTGAAGCTTTCTTT
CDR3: CASSFTGTASTEAFF

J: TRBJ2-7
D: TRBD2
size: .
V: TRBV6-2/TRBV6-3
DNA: TGTGCCAGCAGTCCGCCGGGACTAGTCCTCGAGCAGTACTTC
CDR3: CASSPPGLVLEQYF

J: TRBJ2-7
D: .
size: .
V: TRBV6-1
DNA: TGTGCCAGCAGTGAAAATAAGTATTACGAGCAGTACTTC
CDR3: CASSENKYYEQYF

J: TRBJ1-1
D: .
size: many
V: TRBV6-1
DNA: TGTGCCAGCAGTGAAGCGTACCGCAGGGCTCGAACTGAAGCTTTCTTT
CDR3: CASSEAYRRARTEAFF

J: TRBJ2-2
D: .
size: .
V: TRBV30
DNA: TGTGCCTGGAGTGTAAGGGTCGGACCGACTACGAACACCGGGGAGCTGTTTTTT
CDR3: CAWSVRVGPTTNTGELFF

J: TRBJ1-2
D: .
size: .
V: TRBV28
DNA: TGTGCCAGCAGTTCCCTTGGGGACGGATACTATGGCTACACCTTC
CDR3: CASSSLGDGYYGYTF

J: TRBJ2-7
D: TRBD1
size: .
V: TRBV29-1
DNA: TGCAGCGTGGCCCACAGGGGGTTGGGCGAGCAGTACTTC
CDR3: CSVAHRGLGEQYF

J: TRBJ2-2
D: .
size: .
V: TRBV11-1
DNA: TGTGCCAGCAGCTTAGCGGACGGAAGGGAGAACACCGGGGAGCTGTTTTTT
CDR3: CASSLADGRENTGELFF

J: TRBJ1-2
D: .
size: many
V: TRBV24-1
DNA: TGTGCCACCAGTGATCCCCCGGACAGCTATGGCTACACCTTC
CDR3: CATSDPPDSYGYTF

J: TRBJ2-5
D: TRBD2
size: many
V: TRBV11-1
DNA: TGTGCCAGCAGCTTCGGAGCGGGAGGACTTGAGACCCAGTACTTC
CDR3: CASSFGAGGLETQYF

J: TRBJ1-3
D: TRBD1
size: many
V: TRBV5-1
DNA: TGCGCCAGCAGCTTTTCAGGGGGAACAAACACCATATATTTT
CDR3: CASSFSGGTNTIYF

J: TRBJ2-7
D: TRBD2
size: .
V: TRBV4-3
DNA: TGCGCCAGCAGCCCGGGACTAGCGGACGAGCAGTACTTC
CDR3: CASSPGLADEQYF

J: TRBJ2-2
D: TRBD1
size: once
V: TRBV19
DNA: TGTGCCAGTAAGAACACAGGGGGCGCCGGCACCGGGGAGCTGTTTTTT
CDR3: CASKNTGGAGTGELFF

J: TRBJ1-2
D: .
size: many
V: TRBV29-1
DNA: TGCAGCGTTAGTCTGGACCCCAATTATGGCTACACCTTC
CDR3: CSVSLDPNYGYTF

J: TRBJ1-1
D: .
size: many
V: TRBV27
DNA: TGTGCCAGCAGTTTTTCCTTCGAGAGAAGTGAAGCTTTCTTT
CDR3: CASSFSFERSEAFF

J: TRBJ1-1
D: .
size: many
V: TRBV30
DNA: TGTGCCTGGAGCAGCTTTCCGGAAACTGAAGCTTTCTTT
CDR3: CAWSSFPETEAFF

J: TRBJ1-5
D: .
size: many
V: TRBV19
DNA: TGTGCCAGTAGTATATTCTCGGGATCTAATCAGCCCCAGCATTTT
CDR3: CASSIFSGSNQPQHF

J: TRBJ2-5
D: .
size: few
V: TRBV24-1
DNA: TGTGCCACCAGTGAATGGGGTAGGGGGGTGGAGACCCAGTACTTC
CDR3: CATSEWGRGVETQYF

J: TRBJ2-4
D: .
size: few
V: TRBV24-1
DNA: TGTGCCACCAGTGATTGGCTAGCGAACATTCAGTACTTC
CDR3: CATSDWLANIQYF

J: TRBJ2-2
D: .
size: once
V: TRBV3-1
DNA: TGTGCCAGCAGCGACCGACGGGCCCCGAACACCGGGGAGCTGTTTTTT
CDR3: CASSDRRAPNTGELFF

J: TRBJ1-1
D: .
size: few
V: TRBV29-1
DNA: TGCAGCGCCCGGAGGTGGGGGGACACTGAAGCTTTCTTT
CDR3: CSARRWGDTEAFF

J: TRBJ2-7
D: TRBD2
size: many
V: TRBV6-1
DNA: TGTGCCGCAAGGGGCGGGAGGAGTAACGAGCAGTACTTC
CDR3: CAARGGRSNEQYF

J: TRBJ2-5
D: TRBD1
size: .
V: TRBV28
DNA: TGTGCCAGCAGTTTGGGGACAGGGGGCGTCGGGGAGACCCAGTACTTC
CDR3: CASSLGTGGVGETQYF

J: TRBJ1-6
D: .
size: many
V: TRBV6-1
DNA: TGTGCCAGCAGTCCGACTAATTCACCCCTCCACTTT
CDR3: CASSPTNSPLHF

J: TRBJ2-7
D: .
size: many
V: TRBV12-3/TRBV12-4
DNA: TGTGCCAGTTTCGGGAGAGGTTCGCGGCAGGGGTGGTCCGAGCAGTACTTC
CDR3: CASFGRGSRQGWSEQYF

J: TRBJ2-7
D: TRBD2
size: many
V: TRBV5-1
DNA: TGCGCCAGCAGGGTTAGCGGGCAGAGCTCCTACGAGCAGTACTTC
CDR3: CASRVSGQSSYEQYF

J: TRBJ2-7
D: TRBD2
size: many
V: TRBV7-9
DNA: TGTGCCAGCAGCGTTGAGGCTAGCGGGAGGGCAAGCTACGAGCAGTACTTC
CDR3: CASSVEASGRASYEQYF

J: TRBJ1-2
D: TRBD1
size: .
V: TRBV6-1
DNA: TGTGCCAGCAGTAAATCCGGGACAGGGTTCTATGGCTACACCTTC
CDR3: CASSKSGTGFYGYTF